Shown below are 15 T cell receptor beta chains from a single sample sequenced in a study of blood T cells in healthy people across ages. For the second PCR, which ran for about 7 to 11 cycles, a sample-barcoded 5' primer and a J-beta primer mix were used. Using its own MiXCR run on the 5' RACE reads, TCRdb lists one record per CDR3 protein. The repertoire holds about 1,800,000 distinct CDR3 sequences, 28% seen once, with roughly 8% in the top ten. Input material: blood. These receptors came from a young woman in good health.

V usage is TRBV7-2 and J usage is TRBJ2-7; 7 nucleotides line up with TRBD1. Trimming took 3 bases from V and 4 from J; bases not matched to a gene: 6. This CDR3 spans 14 amino acids. Germline-derived CDR1 and CDR2 are SGHTA and FQGNSA. This CDR3 reads CASSLKGGPYEQYF. In nucleotides, the CDR3 is TGTGCCAGCAGCTTGAAAGGGGGCCCATACGAGCAGTACTTC.

The chain carries TRBV9 and TRBJ1-1; D gene unclear. CDR1 is SGDLS and CDR2 is YYNGEE in the germline V gene. V was trimmed by 0 bases and J by 4 bases, leaving 10 bases between them. The CDR3 spans 14 residues. The CDR3 nucleotides are TGTGCCAGCAGCGTAGGAACAGTAAGCACTGAAGCTTTCTTT. This encodes CASSVGTVSTEAFF.

This sequence joins TRBV5-1 and TRBJ2-3; TRBD1 or TRBD2 may be the D gene (6 bases each). V lost 2 bases and J lost 2, with 15 bases in between. Germline V gives CDR1 SGHRS, CDR2 YFSETQ. This CDR3 is built from 16 residues. CDR3: CASSFGGARFTDTQYF. The CDR3 bases are TGCGCCAGCAGCTTCGGGGGCGCTAGGTTCACAGATACGCAGTATTTT.

The chain is built from TRBV5-1 and TRBJ2-5; D possibly corresponds to TRBD2 (6 bases). This CDR3 has 14 residues. Germline loops: CDR1 SGHRS, CDR2 YFSETQ. The germline V and J ends were trimmed by 0 bases and 5 bases, with 11 bases remaining between them. The CDR3 nucleotides are TGCGCCAGCAGCTTGGGAGCGGAGGGGGAGACCCAGTACTTC. Translation gives CASSLGAEGETQYF.

The J gene is TRBJ1-1, the V gene TRBV29-1, with 7 positions matching TRBD1. Germline CDR1 SQVTM, CDR2 ANQGSEA. V lost 1 base, J lost 0 bases, and 5 bases stayed unmatched. The CDR3 contains 15 residues. CDR3: CSVEVETGMNTEAFF. The DNA for the CDR3 is TGCAGCGTTGAAGTAGAGACAGGGATGAACACTGAAGCTTTCTTT.

The rearrangement joins TRBV12-3 or TRBV12-4 to TRBJ1-1, with D hard to call. V was trimmed by 4 bases and J by 10 bases, leaving 13 bases between them. The CDR3 is made up of 12 amino acids. The CDR3 sequence is CASSSRSGVAFF. In DNA form, the CDR3 reads TGTGCCAGCAGTTCCCGGTCTGGGGTAGCTTTCTTT.

This clonotype was counted ten times or more. The rearrangement joins TRBV11-2 to TRBJ1-2; no clear D. The CDR3 totals 14 residues. Germline values: CDR1 SGHAT, CDR2 FQNNGV. The germline V and J ends were trimmed by 5 bases and 6 bases, with 16 bases remaining between them. CDR3: CASSLGPRQDGYTF. The CDR3 DNA reads TGTGCCAGCAGCCTCGGACCGCGTCAGGATGGCTACACCTTC.

V usage is TRBV6-2 or TRBV6-3 and J usage is TRBJ2-1; tentatively, D is TRBD2 (6 bases). From germline, CDR1 is MNHEY and CDR2 SVGEGT. The CDR3 is 11 amino acids. Trimming pared 7 bases from V and 9 bases from J, leaving 10 bases between. The CDR3 bases are TGTGCCAGCAAAAGCGGGCTTGAGCAGTTCTTC. This encodes CASKSGLEQFF.

This clonotype was seen many times. The chain uses TRBV12-3 or TRBV12-4 and TRBJ2-7, with 11 nucleotides matching TRBD2. V lost 6 bases to trimming and J lost 6 bases; unmatched junction nucleotides: 4. This CDR3 has 13 residues. The CDR3, as DNA: TGTGCCAGCAGCCTTAGCGGGAGGGGCGAGCAGTACTTC. Its translation: CASSLSGRGEQYF.

The chain recombines TRBV10-3 with TRBJ2-3, with a weak D call TRBD2 (6 bases). Germline-derived CDR1 and CDR2 are ENHRY and SYGVKD. V lost 10 bases and J 4 bases, leaving 15 bases between the germline ends. This CDR3 contains 13 residues. CDR3 sequence reads: CASGEQDADTQYF. The CDR3, as DNA: TGTGCCAGCGGGGAGCAGGATGCAGATACGCAGTATTTT.

CDR3 nucleotide sequence: TGTGCCAGCAGCTTAGCATCCAGGGAATACAATGAGCAGTTCTTC. This codes for CASSLASREYNEQFF. This rearrangement joins TRBV13 to TRBJ2-1, with D perhaps TRBD1 (5 bases). The CDR3 spans 15 residues. The germline gives CDR1 PRHDT, CDR2 FYEKMQ (reference sequence). Trimming removed 1 base at V and 4 bases at J, with 11 bases between.

Notes on this clonotype: The junction departs from germline at one end; a sequencing error may be responsible. This chain joins TRBV29-1 and TRBJ2-5, with D unclear. The CDR3 runs to 11 residues. Germline V CDR1 and CDR2: SQVTM, ANQGSEA. CDR3 DNA: TGCGGCGTTGAGGATAACTTGGCCCAGTACTTC. This sequence encodes CGVEDNLAQYF.

This clonotype showed up just a few times. The genes are TRBV4-1 and TRBJ2-4, with D perhaps matching TRBD1 (5 bases). The DNA matches TRBJ2-7 better at its end, which makes the J call doubtful. CDR3 length equals 15 residues. Germline lookup yields CDR1 MGHRA and CDR2 YSYEKL. For the CDR3, the DNA is TGCGCCAGCAGCATTACCCCAGGGATTAATTACGAGCAGTACTTC. Protein: CASSITPGINYEQYF.

This rearrangement joins TRBV6-5 to TRBJ2-1; TRBD2 matches 8 bases. The CDR3 is made up of 14 amino acids. Germline assignment: CDR1 MNHEY and CDR2 SVGAGI. Unmatched junction bases numbered 6, after V lost 6 bases and J lost 5 bases. The CDR3 protein is CASRRLAKDNEQFF. CDR3 nucleotides: TGTGCCAGCAGGCGACTAGCGAAGGACAATGAGCAGTTCTTC.

The chain uses TRBV29-1 and TRBJ2-7; 7 nucleotides line up with TRBD1. The CDR3 consists of 12 residues. CDR1 SQVTM and CDR2 ANQGSEA come from the germline V gene. After removal of 7 bases from V and 2 bases from J, the junction contained 5 bases not matched to a gene. CDR3 in DNA: TGCAGCGCTGTGACAGGGCCCTACGAGCAGTACTTC. Protein sequence: CSAVTGPYEQYF.